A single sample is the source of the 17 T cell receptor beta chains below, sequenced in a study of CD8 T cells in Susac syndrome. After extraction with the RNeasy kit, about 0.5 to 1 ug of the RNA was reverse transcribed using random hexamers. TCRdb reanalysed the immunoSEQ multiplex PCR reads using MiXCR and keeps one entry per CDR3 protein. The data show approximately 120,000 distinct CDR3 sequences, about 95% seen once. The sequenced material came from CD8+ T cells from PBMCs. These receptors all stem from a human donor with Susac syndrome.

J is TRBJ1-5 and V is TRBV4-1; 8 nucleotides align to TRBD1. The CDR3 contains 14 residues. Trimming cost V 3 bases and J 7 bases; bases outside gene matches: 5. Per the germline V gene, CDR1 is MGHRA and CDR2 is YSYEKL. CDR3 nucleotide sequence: TGCGCCAGCAGCCACGACAGGGGAGGGCAGCCCCAGCATTTT. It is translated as CASSHDRGGQPQHF.

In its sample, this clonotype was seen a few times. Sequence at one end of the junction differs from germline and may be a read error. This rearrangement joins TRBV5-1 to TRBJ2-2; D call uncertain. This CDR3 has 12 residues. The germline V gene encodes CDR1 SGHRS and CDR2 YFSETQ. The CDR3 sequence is CASSLNTGELFF. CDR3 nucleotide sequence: TGTGCCAGCAGCTTGAACACCGGGGAGCTGTTTTTT.

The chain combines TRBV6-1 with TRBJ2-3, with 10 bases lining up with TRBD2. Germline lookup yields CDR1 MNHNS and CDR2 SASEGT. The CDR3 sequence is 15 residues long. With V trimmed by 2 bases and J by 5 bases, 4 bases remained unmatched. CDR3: CASSERSSGGDTQYF. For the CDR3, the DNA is TGTGCCAGCAGTGAACGGTCTAGCGGGGGAGATACGCAGTATTTT.

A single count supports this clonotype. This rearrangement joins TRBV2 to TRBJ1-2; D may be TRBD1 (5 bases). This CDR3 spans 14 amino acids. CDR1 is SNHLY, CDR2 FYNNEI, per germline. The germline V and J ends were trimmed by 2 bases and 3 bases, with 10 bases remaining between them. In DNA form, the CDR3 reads TGTGCCAGCAGTGAAAGAGGGGACCACTATGGCTACACCTTC. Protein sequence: CASSERGDHYGYTF.

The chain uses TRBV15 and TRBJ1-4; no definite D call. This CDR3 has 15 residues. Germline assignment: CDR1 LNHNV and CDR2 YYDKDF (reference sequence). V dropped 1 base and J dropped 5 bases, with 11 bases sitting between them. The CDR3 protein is CATSRGGSENEKLFF. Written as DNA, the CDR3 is TGTGCCACCAGCAGAGGTGGCAGTGAGAATGAAAAACTGTTTTTT.

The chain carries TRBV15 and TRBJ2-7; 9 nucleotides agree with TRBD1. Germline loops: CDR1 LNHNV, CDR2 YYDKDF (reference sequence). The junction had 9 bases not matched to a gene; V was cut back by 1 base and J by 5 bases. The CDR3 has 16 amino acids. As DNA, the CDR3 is TGTGCCACCAGCAGAGTGATGGGACAGGGAAGGGACGAGCAGTACTTC. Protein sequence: CATSRVMGQGRDEQYF.

The CDR3 region has the DNA TGTGCCAGCAGTTACGACCGGGACAGGTCTAATGAAAAACTGTTTTTT. It encodes CASSYDRDRSNEKLFF. The genes are TRBV6-2 or TRBV6-3 and TRBJ1-4; 8 positions match TRBD1. Losses at the gene ends were 2 bases for V and 3 bases for J; bases not matched to a gene: 5. The CDR3 loop spans 16 amino acids. CDR1 and CDR2 (germline): MNHEY, SVGEGT.

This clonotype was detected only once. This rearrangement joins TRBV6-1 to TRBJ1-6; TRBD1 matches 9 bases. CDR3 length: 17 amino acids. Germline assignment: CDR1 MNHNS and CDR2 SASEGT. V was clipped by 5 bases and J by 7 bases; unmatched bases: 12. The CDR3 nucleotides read TGTGCCAGCAGTCCCACGTGGGGACAGGGAGAGAATTCACCCCTCCACTTT. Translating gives CASSPTWGQGENSPLHF.

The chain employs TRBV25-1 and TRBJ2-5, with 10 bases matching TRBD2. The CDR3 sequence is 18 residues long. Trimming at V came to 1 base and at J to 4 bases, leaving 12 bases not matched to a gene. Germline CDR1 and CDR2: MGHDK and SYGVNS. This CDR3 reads CASSELLRLAGDVETQYF. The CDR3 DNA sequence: TGTGCCAGCAGTGAATTGTTACGGCTAGCGGGAGACGTAGAGACCCAGTACTTC.

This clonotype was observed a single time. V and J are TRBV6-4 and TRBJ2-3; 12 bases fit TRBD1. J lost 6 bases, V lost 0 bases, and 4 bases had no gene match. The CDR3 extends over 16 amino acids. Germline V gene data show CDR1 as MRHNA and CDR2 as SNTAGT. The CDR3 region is CASSDSGTGGGDTQYF. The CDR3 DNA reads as TGTGCCAGCAGTGACTCGGGGACAGGGGGCGGTGATACGCAGTATTTT.

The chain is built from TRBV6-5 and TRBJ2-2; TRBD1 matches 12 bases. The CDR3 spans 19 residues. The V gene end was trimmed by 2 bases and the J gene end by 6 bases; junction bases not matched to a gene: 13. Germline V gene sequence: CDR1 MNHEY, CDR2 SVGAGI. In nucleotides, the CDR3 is TGTGCCAGCAGTTACACCGCAGGGACAGGGGGCGCTTCGGCCGGGGAGCTGTTTTTT. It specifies CASSYTAGTGGASAGELFF.

CDR3: CASRWGGTTNPYNEQFF. The DNA of the CDR3 is TGTGCCAGCAGATGGGGGGGAACTACTAACCCATACAATGAGCAGTTCTTC. The rearrangement uses TRBV12-3 or TRBV12-4 and TRBJ2-1; 7 bases are a match to TRBD2. This CDR3 has 17 residues. The trim removed 6 bases at V and 4 bases at J, leaving 15 bases unmatched.

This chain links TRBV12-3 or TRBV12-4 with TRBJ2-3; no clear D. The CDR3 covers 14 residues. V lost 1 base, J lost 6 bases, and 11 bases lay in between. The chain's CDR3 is CASSLGRTGDTQYF. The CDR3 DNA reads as TGTGCCAGCAGTTTAGGCAGGACCGGGGATACGCAGTATTTT.

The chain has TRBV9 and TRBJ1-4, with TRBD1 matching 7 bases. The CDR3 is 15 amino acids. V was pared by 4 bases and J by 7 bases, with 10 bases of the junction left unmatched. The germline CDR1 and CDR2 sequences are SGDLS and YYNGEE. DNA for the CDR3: TGTGCCAGCAGCCCTACGACAGGGCAGGGTGAAAAACTGTTTTTT. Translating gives CASSPTTGQGEKLFF.

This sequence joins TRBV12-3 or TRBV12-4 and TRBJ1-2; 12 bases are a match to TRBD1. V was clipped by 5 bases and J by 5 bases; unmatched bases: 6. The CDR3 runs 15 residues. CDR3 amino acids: CASSLGTGGGYGYTF. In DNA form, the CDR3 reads TGTGCCAGCAGTCTCGGGACAGGGGGCGGATATGGCTACACCTTC.

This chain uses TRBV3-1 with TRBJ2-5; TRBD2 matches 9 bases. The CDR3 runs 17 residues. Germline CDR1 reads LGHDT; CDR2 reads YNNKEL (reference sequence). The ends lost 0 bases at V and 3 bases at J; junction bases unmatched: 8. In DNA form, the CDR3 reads TGTGCCAGCAGCCAAGATATCCGCGGGGGGGCCGAAGAGACCCAGTACTTC. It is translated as CASSQDIRGGAEETQYF.

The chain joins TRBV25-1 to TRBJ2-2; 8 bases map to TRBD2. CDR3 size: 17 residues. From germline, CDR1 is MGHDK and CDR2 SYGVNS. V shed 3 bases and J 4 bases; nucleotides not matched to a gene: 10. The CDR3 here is CASSDPGASGPTGELFF. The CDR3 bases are TGTGCCAGCAGTGATCCTGGGGCTAGCGGGCCCACCGGGGAGCTGTTTTTT.